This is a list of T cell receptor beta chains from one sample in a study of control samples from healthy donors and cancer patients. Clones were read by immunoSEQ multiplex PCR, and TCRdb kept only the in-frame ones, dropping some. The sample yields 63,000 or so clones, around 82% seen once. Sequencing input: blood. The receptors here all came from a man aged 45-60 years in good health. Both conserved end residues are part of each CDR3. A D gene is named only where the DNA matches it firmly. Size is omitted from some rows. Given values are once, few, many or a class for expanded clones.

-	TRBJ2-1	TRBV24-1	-	TGTGCCACCAGTGTAACCCGGGACTCCTACAATGAGCAGTTCTTC	CATSVTRDSYNEQFF
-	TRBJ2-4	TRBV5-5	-	TGTGCCAGCAGCTTCAACATGGCCAAAAACATTCAGTACTTC	CASSFNMAKNIQYF
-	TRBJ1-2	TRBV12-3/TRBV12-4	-	TGTGCCAGCAGTTTGGAGGGGAACTATGGCTACACCTTC	CASSLEGNYGYTF
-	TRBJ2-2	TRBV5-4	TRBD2	TGTGCCAGCAGCCGTAGCGGGAGGGCCGTCGGGGAGCTGTTTTTT	CASSRSGRAVGELFF
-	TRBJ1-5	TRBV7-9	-	TGTGCCAGCAGCAATGGACAAAGCAATCAGCCCCAGCATTTT	CASSNGQSNQPQHF
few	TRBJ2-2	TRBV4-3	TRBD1	TGCGCCAGCAGCCCCTGGACAGGGCACACCGGGGAGCTGTTTTTT	CASSPWTGHTGELFF
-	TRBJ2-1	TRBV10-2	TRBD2	TGCGCCAGCAAGGACACGGGACTAGTCGTCAATGAGCAGTTCTTC	CASKDTGLVVNEQFF
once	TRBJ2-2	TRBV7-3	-	TGTGCCAGCAGCGGGACCGTCACCGGGGAGCTGTTTTTT	CASSGTVTGELFF
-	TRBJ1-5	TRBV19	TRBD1	TGTGCCAGTAGTACAGACAGGGGAAGAGGCAATCAGCCCCAGCATTTT	CASSTDRGRGNQPQHF
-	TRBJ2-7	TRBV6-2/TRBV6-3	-	TGTGCCAGCAGTCGACTAGACGGGCTCTACGAGCAGTACTTC	CASSRLDGLYEQYF
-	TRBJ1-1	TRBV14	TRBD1	TGTGCCAGCAGCCTAAATATTCAGGGGGCTGAAGCTTTCTTT	CASSLNIQGAEAFF
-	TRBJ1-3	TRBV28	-	TGTGCCAGCAGTTCACCGCGGCTCTCTGGAAACACCATATATTTT	CASSSPRLSGNTIYF
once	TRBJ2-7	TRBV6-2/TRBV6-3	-	TGTGCCAGCAGTTACTCCGTGAGTTGGGAGCAGTACTTC	CASSYSVSWEQYF
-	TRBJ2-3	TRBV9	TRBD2	TGTGCCAGCAGCGGCGGGGGGGCCGTTCTAGATACGCAGTATTTT	CASSGGGAVLDTQYF
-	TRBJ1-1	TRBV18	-	TGTGCCAGCTCACCACCGGGAGGGAGCACTGAAGCTTTCTTT	CASSPPGGSTEAFF
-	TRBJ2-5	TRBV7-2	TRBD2	TGTGCCAGCAGCTTATATCAGCGGGGGGGCCTGCTGCGAGAGACCCAGTACTTC	CASSLYQRGGLLRETQYF
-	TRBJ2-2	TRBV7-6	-	TGTGCCAGCAGCCTGGTGACCGGGGCCGGGGAGCTGTTTTTT	CASSLVTGAGELFF
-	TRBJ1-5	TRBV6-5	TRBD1	TGTGCCAGCAGTTATTCTGAGGACAGGGGGGTTCAGCCCCAGCATTTT	CASSYSEDRGVQPQHF
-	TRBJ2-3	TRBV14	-	TGTGCCAGCAGCCAAGACCCCCCGAAAGATACGCAGTATTTT	CASSQDPPKDTQYF
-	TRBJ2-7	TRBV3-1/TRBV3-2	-	TGTGCCAGCAGCCAAGACTCCAACCCAGCAAGATCCGAGCAGTACTTC	CASSQDSNPARSEQYF
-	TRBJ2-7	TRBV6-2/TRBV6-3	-	TGTGCCAGCAGTTACTCAGAGTACGAGCAGTACTTC	CASSYSEYEQYF
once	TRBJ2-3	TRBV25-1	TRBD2	TGTGCCAGCAGTGACCGGACTAGTCTCACAGATACGCAGTATTTT	CASSDRTSLTDTQYF
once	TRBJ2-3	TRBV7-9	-	TGTGCCAGCAGCTTATTGGGGTCGGGCCCAGATACGCAGTATTTT	CASSLLGSGPDTQYF
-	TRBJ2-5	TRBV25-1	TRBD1	TGTGCCACCCGGGGGGACAGGGTTTACCAAGAGACCCAGTACTTC	CATRGDRVYQETQYF
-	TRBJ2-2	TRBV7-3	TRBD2	TGTGCCAGCAGCTTAATCGAATTAGTAGCGGGAGAGCTGTTTTTT	CASSLIELVAGELFF
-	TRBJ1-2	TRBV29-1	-	TGCAGCGTTACACCTGGGACTGGCTACACCTTC	CSVTPGTGYTF
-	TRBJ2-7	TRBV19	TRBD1	TGTGCCAGTAGTTCGCAATACAGGGGGGTCTCCTACGAGCAGTACTTC	CASSSQYRGVSYEQYF
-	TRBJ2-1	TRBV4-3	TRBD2	TGCGCCAGCAGCCGACGAGCGGGAGGTGGCAATGAGCAGTTCTTC	CASSRRAGGGNEQFF
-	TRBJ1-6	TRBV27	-	TGTGCCAGCGGGCAGGGATCGCTACGTAATTCACCCCTCCACTTT	CASGQGSLRNSPLHF
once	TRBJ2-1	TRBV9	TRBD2	TGTGCCAGCAGCGCGGGACTAGCGGGAGGGCCCCTCGAGCAGTTCTTC	CASSAGLAGGPLEQFF
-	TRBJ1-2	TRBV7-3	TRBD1	TGTGCCAGCAGCTTAGGCAGGGGGTATGGCTACACCTTC	CASSLGRGYGYTF
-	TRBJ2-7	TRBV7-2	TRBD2	TGTGCCAGCCGTTGGGAGTTAGCGGGATCCTACGAGCAGTACTTC	CASRWELAGSYEQYF
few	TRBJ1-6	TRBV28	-	TGTGCCAGCACCGTGGAGAGGGCTAATTCACCCCTCCACTTT	CASTVERANSPLHF